This TCR beta chain originates from a study of identical twins. TCRdb reprocessed the 5' RACE reads with MiXCR, giving one entry per CDR3 protein. This table holds hundreds of thousands of distinct CDR3 sequences, about 12% found once. This clonotype appeared a few times. Its antigen is undetermined. The CDR3 totals 12 residues. Germline loops: CDR1 MDHEN, CDR2 SYDVKM. Trimming took 2 bases from V and 10 from J, leaving 9 bases between them. Study conclusions and caveats: Insertions were reduced in abundant cord blood beta clonotypes but not in memory repertoires. Excess twin sharing in beta out-of-frame sequences was weaker. It was cross-sectional statistical analysis, not following the same donors, that the conclusions relied on.

These data were also reused for a study on yellow fever vaccine responses in identical twins.

The source material was CD8+ T cells sorted from blood. This rearrangement joins TRBV28 to TRBJ2-4; D ambiguous. The sequence came from a woman aged 18-35 years in good health. The CDR3 DNA is TGTGCCAGCAGTTTAAACAACGAGATTCAGTACTTC. Amino acid sequence: CASSLNNEIQYF.